This TCR beta chain was recovered during a study of OX40 agonist ivuxolimab in advanced cancers. For context, the study as a whole: The costimulatory receptor OX40 (CD134) was targeted by ivuxolimab, a fully human IgG2 agonistic monoclonal antibody. The monotherapy dose-escalation portion (N of about 50 patients) of the phase I ivuxolimab trial is reported in the paper. Partial responses occurred in three dose-escalation patients, of whom one had hepatocellular carcinoma and two had cutaneous melanoma. In the dose-escalation cohort, more than 75% of patients were male, and the mean age was approximately 55 years, with a range of about 23 to 85. Peripheral TCRbeta sequencing aimed to test whether ivuxolimab altered TCR sequence diversity and caused clonal T-cell expansion. Among the 52 dose-escalation patients, roughly 20 had hepatocellular carcinoma, around 15 melanoma, 9 renal cell carcinoma and 9 head and neck cancer. Intravenous ivuxolimab was administered to patients every 2 weeks at six dose levels: 0.01, 0.1, 0.3, 1.5, 3 and 10 mg/kg. Patients were allowed to have had prior anti-PD-1, anti-PD-L1 or anti-CTLA-4 therapy, and 30% to 50% of the dose-escalation patients had previously received checkpoint inhibitors.

General findings and caveats noted by the study authors: At doses of 0.1 to 3.0 mg/kg, clonal expansion of both CD4+ and CD8+ blood T cells was observed from baseline to week 6. Which antigens the clonally expanded peripheral T cells were specific for was not determined. Low levels of normalized T-cell clonal expansion were also seen in some patients who did not respond. After ivuxolimab, more expanded clones were found on average in CD8+ T cells than in CD4+ T cells. In the 0.1-3.0 mg/kg groups, partial responders had among the lowest normalized peripheral clonal expansion, particularly in CD8+ T cells.

Comments on this clone: It has no known antigen specificity. No per-base quality is available; no much larger clone lies one base away.

The trial excluded patients who had a history of autoimmune disease or were on systemic immunosuppression. Peripheral blood for TCR sequencing was collected from all dose cohorts at baseline, on cycle 4 day 1, and on cycle 7 day 1. Samples were obtained from an open-label, multicenter, first-in-human phase I dose-escalation trial of ivuxolimab. Adults with locally advanced or metastatic head and neck squamous cell, hepatocellular, melanoma or renal cell carcinoma were enrolled in the trial. CD4+ and CD8+ T cells were sorted separately from peripheral blood before TCR sequencing. For sequencing of the TCRbeta CDR3 region, genomic DNA was extracted from the sorted cells. The immunoSEQ Assay was used to sequence the TCRbeta CDR3 regions. Drawn from immuneACCESS, this table holds only the in-frame rearrangements with V and J called that TCRdb kept. Clones are partly lost; checked studies trace under half to an unresolved V gene and leave the rest unexplained. The sample records tens of thousands of clones, 84% of which are singletons. Of the sample, 1.1% falls within the top ten clones.

From cysteine to phenylalanine, the CDR3 is 12 amino acids long. Left in the record is the CDR3 DNA by itself, 36 bases read in frame from the first base. The germline V gene yields SQVTM for CDR1 and ANQGSEA for CDR2. The trim is 2 bases for V and 4 bases for J, with a gap of 6 bases between the germline ends. The sequence was obtained from an adult with an advanced solid tumor such as melanoma, head and neck, liver or kidney cancer. Recombination connected TRBV29-1 to TRBJ1-5, with an unclear D gene assignment. Material: CD4+ or CD8+ T cells sorted from blood, obtained in a trial of the OX40 agonist ivuxolimab. The CDR3 here reads CSVEIGNQPQHF. Here is the DNA: TGCAGCGTTGAAATCGGGAATCAGCCCCAGCATTTT.